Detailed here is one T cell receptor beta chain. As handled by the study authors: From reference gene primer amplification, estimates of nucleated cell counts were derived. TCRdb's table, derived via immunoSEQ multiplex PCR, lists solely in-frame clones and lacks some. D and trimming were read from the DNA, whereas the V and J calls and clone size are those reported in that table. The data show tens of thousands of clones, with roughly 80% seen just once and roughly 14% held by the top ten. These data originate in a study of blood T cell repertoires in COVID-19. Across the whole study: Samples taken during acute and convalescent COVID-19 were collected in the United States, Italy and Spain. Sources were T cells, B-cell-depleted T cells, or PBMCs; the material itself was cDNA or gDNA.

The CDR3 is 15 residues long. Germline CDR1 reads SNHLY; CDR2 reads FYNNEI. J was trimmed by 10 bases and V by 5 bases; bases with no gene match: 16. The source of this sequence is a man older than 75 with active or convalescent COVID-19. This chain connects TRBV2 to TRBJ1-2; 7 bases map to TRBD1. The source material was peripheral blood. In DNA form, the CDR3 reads TGTGCCAGCAGTAAGGAGGCGGGACAGCTCCATTCCTACACCTTC. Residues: CASSKEAGQLHSYTF.